The source of this TCR beta chain is a study of T-cell reconstitution after alpha-beta-depleted transplantation in children. The CDR3 is 16 amino acids. The germline V and J ends were trimmed by 3 bases and 2 bases, with 14 bases remaining between them. Germline CDR1 reads SGHTA; CDR2 reads FQGNSA. This clonotype has a count of ten or more. A TCRbeta library incorporating unique molecular identifiers was prepared. In TCRdb, the PCR reads were re-called with MiXCR into one record per CDR3 protein. Found here are fewer than 120,000 distinct CDR3 sequences, 10% to 13% of them singletons; the top ten hold 8%.

The V call is TRBV7-2, the J call TRBJ1-3; possible D gene TRBD1, 5 bases. Sequences were derived from PBMCs from the stem cell graft donor, sampled from the stem cell graft. The TCR was taken from a human donor who donated a stem cell graft to a child with acute lymphoblastic leukemia. For the CDR3, the DNA is TGTGCCAGCAGCTTCCTTGGGGGACTGACTGGAAACACCATATATTTT. Protein product: CASSFLGGLTGNTIYF. Full variable domain (remainder filled in from reference TRBV7-2 and TRBJ1-3): GAGVSQSPSNKVTEKGKDVELRCDPISGHTALYWYRQSLGQGLEFLIYFQGNSAPDKSGLPSDRFSAERTGGSVSTLTIQRTQQEDSAVYLCASSFLGGLTGNTIYFGEGSWLTVV.